This is a list of T cell receptor beta chains from one sample in a study of T cell responses to AZD1222 COVID-19 vaccine. Method: immunoSEQ multiplex PCR; TCRdb's copy keeps in-frame clones and lacks some. The data contain about 180,000 clones, 88% of them singletons. Material: peripheral blood, obtained 28 days after the second AZD1222 dose. Receptors originate from an adult who received the AZD1222 COVID-19 vaccine. Both conserved end residues are part of each CDR3. D genes are given only for firm matches. Clone size appears in some rows only: once, few, many, or a class for an expanded clone.

length	V	J	D	size	CDR3	DNA
14	TRBV27	TRBJ1-6	-	-	CASSPLGWGSPLHF	TGTGCCAGCAGTCCCCTAGGCTGGGGTTCACCCCTCCACTTT
13	TRBV6-1	TRBJ1-5	-	-	CASSDTWDQPQHF	TGTGCCAGCAGTGATACTTGGGATCAGCCCCAGCATTTT
12	TRBV3-1/TRBV3-2	TRBJ2-7	-	-	CASSQGSYEQYF	TGTGCCAGCAGCCAAGGCAGCTACGAGCAGTACTTC
15	TRBV4-1	TRBJ1-2	-	-	CASSQDGRVPYGYTF	TGCGCCAGCAGCCAAGATGGCAGGGTCCCCTATGGCTACACCTTC
16	TRBV7-6	TRBJ2-1	TRBD2	-	CASSSAHGGSYNEQFF	TGTGCCAGCAGCAGTGCCCACGGGGGGTCTTACAATGAGCAGTTCTTC
18	TRBV4-1	TRBJ1-6	TRBD1	-	CASSQEYRGSSYNSPLHF	TGCGCCAGCAGCCAAGAATACAGGGGGAGCTCCTATAATTCACCCCTCCACTTT
14	TRBV10-3	TRBJ1-2	TRBD1	-	CAISDTGQLYGYTF	TGTGCCATCAGTGATACGGGACAGCTGTATGGCTACACCTTC
15	TRBV28	TRBJ2-3	TRBD1	-	CASSLGTGVRDTQYF	TGTGCCAGCAGTTTAGGTACAGGGGTTAGAGATACGCAGTATTTT
14	TRBV9	TRBJ2-2	-	-	CASSVGLNTGELFF	TGTGCCAGCAGCGTTGGACTGAACACCGGGGAGCTGTTTTTT
15	TRBV5-1	TRBJ1-2	TRBD1	-	CASSLSRDRGRGYTF	TGCGCCAGCAGCTTGTCCCGGGACAGGGGACGCGGCTACACCTTC
15	TRBV15	TRBJ1-2	TRBD1	-	CATSKRTGDSYGYTF	TGTGCCACCAGCAAACGGACAGGGGATTCCTATGGCTACACCTTC
16	TRBV5-4	TRBJ1-6	-	-	CASSYRSSSYNSPLHF	TGTGCCAGCAGCTACCGTTCTAGCTCCTATAATTCACCCCTCCACTTT
14	TRBV29-1	TRBJ2-3	TRBD1	-	CSVEATGRGDTQYF	TGCAGCGTTGAGGCGACAGGGAGAGGAGATACGCAGTATTTT
14	TRBV7-8	TRBJ1-4	-	once	CASSWTDTNEKLFF	TGTGCCAGCAGCTGGACAGACACTAATGAAAAACTGTTTTTT
15	TRBV7-9	TRBJ2-1	TRBD2	once	CASSLVLAENNEQFF	TGTGCCAGCAGCTTAGTCCTAGCGGAGAACAATGAGCAGTTCTTC
18	TRBV19	TRBJ1-3	TRBD1	-	CASSFTSGTGRSGNTIYF	TGTGCCAGTAGTTTCACCTCCGGGACAGGGCGCTCTGGAAACACCATATATTTT
13	TRBV6-2/TRBV6-3	TRBJ1-5	-	few	CASSSQGKQPQHF	TGTGCCAGCAGTTCTCAAGGGAAGCAGCCCCAGCATTTT
14	TRBV10-3	TRBJ2-3	-	-	CAISGGPSTDTQYF	TGTGCCATCAGTGGGGGACCCAGCACAGATACGCAGTATTTT
11	TRBV29-1	TRBJ2-1	TRBD1	-	CSLNRGHEQFF	TGCAGCCTTAACAGGGGCCATGAGCAGTTCTTC
15	TRBV6-5	TRBJ1-2	-	-	CASSLSRRAAYGYTF	TGTGCCAGCAGCCTTAGTCGAAGGGCAGCCTATGGCTACACCTTC
14	TRBV6-5	TRBJ1-5	-	-	CASSRHLSNQPQHF	TGTGCCAGCAGTAGGCATCTCAGCAATCAGCCCCAGCATTTT
14	TRBV6-5	TRBJ1-2	-	-	CASSYSPERGGYTF	TGTGCCAGCAGTTACTCTCCAGAGAGGGGTGGCTACACCTTC
15	TRBV3-1/TRBV3-2	TRBJ2-1	TRBD2	once	CASSLTSGAGNEQFF	TGTGCCAGCAGCCTGACTAGCGGGGCGGGGAATGAGCAGTTCTTC
14	TRBV7-6	TRBJ2-5	-	-	CASSLGTTQETQYF	TGTGCCAGCAGCTTAGGAACTACCCAAGAGACCCAGTACTTC
15	TRBV4-2	TRBJ1-2	-	-	CASSQDDDRNYGYTF	TGTGCCAGCAGCCAAGACGATGACAGAAACTATGGCTACACCTTC
14	TRBV5-1	TRBJ1-2	TRBD1	many	CASSPRDRSYGYTF	TGCGCCAGCAGCCCGCGGGACAGATCCTATGGCTACACCTTC
12	TRBV2	TRBJ1-2	-	-	CASSLTIYGYTF	TGTGCCAGCAGCTTGACCATCTATGGCTACACCTTC
14	TRBV6-5	TRBJ1-5	TRBD1	-	CASSPDRINQPQHF	TGTGCCAGCAGCCCGGACAGGATCAATCAGCCCCAGCATTTT
13	TRBV5-1	TRBJ2-5	-	-	CASSLNGQETQYF	TGCGCCAGCAGCCTGAACGGCCAAGAGACCCAGTACTTC
15	TRBV5-1	TRBJ2-3	-	once	CASSLAQGPGGTQYF	TGCGCCAGCAGCTTGGCACAGGGACCGGGGGGAACGCAGTATTTT
16	TRBV7-3	TRBJ2-2	-	-	CASSLMGSPDTGELFF	TGTGCCAGCAGCTTAATGGGTAGCCCTGACACCGGGGAGCTGTTTTTT
17	TRBV5-1	TRBJ2-5	TRBD2	-	CASSPGTSGPGGETQYF	TGCGCCAGCAGTCCCGGGACTAGCGGGCCCGGGGGGGAGACCCAGTACTTC
12	TRBV6-5	TRBJ1-5	-	-	CATQQGYQPQHF	TGTGCCACCCAACAGGGTTATCAGCCCCAGCATTTT
12	TRBV6-5	TRBJ1-6	-	-	CASTEWPVPLHF	TGTGCCAGCACCGAGTGGCCCGTACCCCTCCACTTT
14	TRBV15	TRBJ1-2	-	-	CATSRGRGGYGYTF	TGTGCCACCAGCAGAGGCCGAGGTGGCTATGGCTACACCTTC
17	TRBV7-3	TRBJ2-7	TRBD2	-	CASSPRYDGGSQSEQYF	TGTGCCAGCAGCCCCAGGTATGACGGGGGGAGCCAGTCCGAGCAGTACTTC
11	TRBV28	TRBJ1-1	-	few	CASCTGTEAFF	TGTGCCAGCTGCACGGGGACTGAAGCTTTCTTT
15	TRBV11-3	TRBJ2-1	-	-	CASSLDLGVNNEQFF	TGTGCCAGCAGCTTAGATTTAGGCGTCAACAATGAGCAGTTCTTC
15	TRBV7-9	TRBJ1-6	TRBD1	-	CASSTILGQASPLHF	TGTGCCAGCAGCACCATTCTTGGACAGGCCTCACCCCTCCACTTT
17	TRBV19	TRBJ1-5	TRBD1	few	CASSIRGQGPLIQPQHF	TGTGCCAGTAGTATACGCGGACAGGGGCCCCTCATTCAGCCCCAGCATTTT
13	TRBV7-2	TRBJ1-1	TRBD1	-	CASSGTGGVEAFF	TGTGCCAGCAGCGGTACAGGGGGGGTTGAAGCTTTCTTT
18	TRBV14	TRBJ2-3	TRBD2	-	CASSRRTSLRASTDTQYF	TGTGCCAGCAGCCGACGGACTAGCCTGAGGGCTAGCACAGATACGCAGTATTTT
12	TRBV7-9	TRBJ1-3	-	once	CASSGATNTIYF	TGTGCCAGCAGCGGGGCCACAAACACCATATATTTT
14	TRBV7-2	TRBJ1-6	TRBD1	-	CASSLGQGGSPLHF	TGTGCCAGCAGCTTAGGACAGGGAGGTTCACCCCTCCACTTT
16	TRBV30	TRBJ2-6	-	-	CAWSVRREPGANVLTF	TGTGCCTGGAGTGTACGTCGGGAACCTGGGGCCAACGTCCTGACTTTC
13	TRBV7-3	TRBJ1-5	-	-	CASSLGPNQPQHF	TGTGCCAGCAGCTTGGGCCCTAATCAGCCCCAGCATTTT
13	TRBV12-3/TRBV12-4	TRBJ1-1	-	-	CASSLLRNTEAFF	TGTGCCAGCAGTTTACTCAGGAACACTGAAGCTTTCTTT
15	TRBV9	TRBJ1-4	-	-	CASSVGGAGFEKLFF	TGTGCCAGCAGCGTAGGTGGCGCCGGATTTGAAAAACTGTTTTTT
13	TRBV12-3/TRBV12-4	TRBJ1-1	-	-	CASSFRGNTEAFF	TGTGCCAGCAGTTTTAGGGGTAACACTGAAGCTTTCTTT
14	TRBV5-4	TRBJ1-1	-	-	CASSFGPRDTEAFF	TGTGCCAGCAGCTTCGGACCTCGGGACACTGAAGCTTTCTTT
16	TRBV5-8	TRBJ1-3	-	-	CASSLWSAGRGNTIYF	TGTGCCAGCAGCTTGTGGAGCGCAGGCCGGGGAAACACCATATATTTT
14	TRBV5-1	TRBJ2-7	-	-	CASSLVASTNEQYF	TGCGCCAGCAGCTTGGTTGCGTCCACCAACGAGCAGTACTTC
14	TRBV29-1	TRBJ1-4	-	-	CSVEDSGGDEKLFF	TGCAGCGTTGAAGACAGCGGGGGGGATGAAAAACTGTTTTTT